Below, 13 T cell receptor beta chains from the same sample are listed, as sequenced in a study of CD8 T cells in ankylosing spondylitis. Notes on the study in general: A motif of fewer than ten highly homologous TCR beta variants was seen as apparently characteristic of ankylosing spondylitis blood.

Which antigens these TCRs recognize remains unknown. Via MiXCR, TCRdb re-called the 5' RACE reads, giving one row per CDR3 protein. The sample yields some 800,000 distinct CDR3 sequences, 12% seen once. Material for sequencing was blood, either unsorted or a sorted T cell fraction (not recorded which). The receptors derive from a male donor with ankylosing spondylitis.

The chain combines TRBV27 with TRBJ2-3; TRBD2 matches 7 bases. CDR3 size: 17 residues. The junction had 14 bases not matched to a gene; V was cut back by 3 bases and J by 5 bases. Per the germline V gene, CDR1 is MNHEY and CDR2 is SMNVEV (reference sequence). CDR3 DNA: TGTGCCAGCAGTTTCCGCCCGGGGGGTATCGGGGGAGATACGCAGTATTTT. Protein product: CASSFRPGGIGGDTQYF.

This clonotype was found a few times. V and J are TRBV7-2 and TRBJ1-3, with TRBD1 matching 7 bases. The V gene end was trimmed by 7 bases and the J gene end by 0 bases; junction bases not matched to a gene: 9. The germline V gene encodes CDR1 SGHTA and CDR2 FQGNSA. CDR3 length equals 16 residues. The CDR3 coding sequence is TGTGCCAGCAAAAGGGGGCCGGCCTCCTCTGGAAACACCATATATTTT. It yields the protein CASKRGPASSGNTIYF.

This clonotype was detected only a few times. The chain joins TRBV20-1 to TRBJ1-2; no definite D call. CDR1 is DFQATT and CDR2 is SNEGSKA in the germline V gene (reference sequence). The CDR3 has 14 amino acids. The V and J ends lost 1 base and 3 bases respectively, with 12 bases between them. The CDR3 is CSARVPVGDYGYTF. CDR3 in DNA: TGCAGTGCTAGAGTCCCGGTTGGGGACTATGGCTACACCTTC.

The chain carries TRBV29-1 and TRBJ2-2; 7 bases line up with TRBD1. CDR3 size: 14 residues. Trimming at V came to 3 bases and at J to 5 bases, leaving 6 bases not matched to a gene. From germline, CDR1 is SQVTM and CDR2 ANQGSEA. The CDR3 DNA reads TGCAGCGTTGATTTGCCCAGGGGGACCGGGGAGCTGTTTTTT. As protein: CSVDLPRGTGELFF.

This clonotype came up many times. The rearrangement links TRBV20-1 to TRBJ2-7; a weak D match, TRBD2 (6 bases). Germline CDR1 reads DFQATT; CDR2 reads SNEGSKA (reference sequence). The CDR3 runs to 16 residues. V was shortened by 2 bases and J by 0 bases, with 17 bases between the two germline ends. The CDR3 DNA follows: TGCAGTGCTAGACCCATCCTAGCGACCCGCTCCTACGAGCAGTACTTC. It yields the protein CSARPILATRSYEQYF.

This clonotype was seen many times. This chain joins TRBV29-1 and TRBJ2-3; D is unresolved. Trimming took off 2 bases at V and 1 base at J, with 10 bases between the two ends. Germline V lookup: CDR1 SQVTM, CDR2 ANQGSEA. The CDR3 contains 14 residues. The CDR3 region is CSVENGEGTDTQYF. The CDR3, as DNA: TGCAGCGTTGAAAATGGAGAGGGCACAGATACGCAGTATTTT.

This clonotype occurred a few times. The V gene is TRBV5-1, the J gene TRBJ2-3; TRBD1 matches at 9 bases. In germline, CDR1 is SGHRS, CDR2 YFSETQ. The CDR3 consists of 18 residues. The junction had 9 bases not matched to a gene; V was cut back by 0 bases and J by 1 base. The CDR3 loop is CASSLADSGDRGTDTQYF. As DNA, the CDR3 is TGCGCCAGCAGCTTGGCCGATTCTGGGGACAGGGGCACAGATACGCAGTATTTT.

This clonotype was observed a handful of times. The chain carries TRBV20-1 and TRBJ2-5; possibly TRBD2 for D (7 bases). The germline V gene encodes CDR1 DFQATT and CDR2 SNEGSKA (reference sequence). Trimming cost V 0 bases and J 5 bases, with 16 bases left between them. The CDR3 spans 15 residues. The chain's CDR3 is CSARDHPGGGETQYF. The CDR3 DNA reads as TGCAGTGCTAGAGATCACCCGGGGGGCGGGGAGACCCAGTACTTC.

This clonotype was detected many times. This chain links TRBV20-1 with TRBJ2-1, with 11 bases lining up with TRBD2. The length of the CDR3 is 13 residues. Germline lookup yields CDR1 DFQATT and CDR2 SNEGSKA (reference sequence). Trimming cost V 6 bases and J 10 bases; bases outside gene matches: 8. As DNA, the CDR3 is TGCAGTGCCACTAGCGGGGGCCACCCCGAGCAGTTCTTC. It translates to CSATSGGHPEQFF.

The rearrangement links TRBV7-2 to TRBJ1-6; D is undetermined. Germline V gene sequence: CDR1 SGHTA, CDR2 FQGNSA. The CDR3 extends over 14 amino acids. With 1 base removed from V and 10 bases from J, the gap between germline ends came to 11 bases. Written as DNA, the CDR3 is TGTGCCAGCAGCTTAGTGGGTTCCCAATCACCCCTCCACTTT. Translating it yields CASSLVGSQSPLHF.

The chain employs TRBV5-6 and TRBJ1-6; 8 bases are shared with TRBD1. Looked up from germline, CDR1 is SGHDT and CDR2 is YYEEEE. Losses at the gene ends were 2 bases for V and 0 bases for J; bases not matched to a gene: 7. The CDR3 runs 18 residues. The DNA of the CDR3 is TGTGCCAGCAGCTTCAACAGGGGGTTTGGCTCCTATAATTCACCCCTCCACTTT. This codes for CASSFNRGFGSYNSPLHF.

The V and J genes are TRBV20-1 and TRBJ2-3; 7 bases map to TRBD2. Germline values: CDR1 DFQATT, CDR2 SNEGSKA (reference sequence). The V and J ends lost 5 bases and 6 bases, in that order; junction bases with no gene match: 14. This CDR3 is built from 15 residues. The CDR3: CSASGRRGSPDTQYF. The CDR3 DNA follows: TGCAGTGCTTCCGGGAGGCGGGGTAGTCCGGATACGCAGTATTTT.

This clonotype appeared a few times. This chain connects TRBV18 to TRBJ2-3; a possible D gene is TRBD1 (5 bases). Germline V gene lookup returns CDR1 KGHSH and CDR2 LQKENI. The CDR3 length is 15 residues. V was clipped by 1 base and J by 2 bases, with 10 bases between them. The CDR3 is CASSPLPGNTDTQYF. DNA of the CDR3: TGTGCCAGCTCACCACTCCCAGGGAACACAGATACGCAGTATTTT.